This TCR beta chain is drawn from a study of T cell responses to AZD1222 COVID-19 vaccine. Study context: Recipients boosted at about 4 weeks or about 12 weeks are pooled.

This clone came up a few times. Its antigen is not known. The study, taken as a whole, reports: Spike-specific TCR breadth and depth grew following two AZD1222 doses.

CDR1 is MNHEY and CDR2 is SMNVEV in the germline V gene (reference sequence). The junction had 2 bases not matched to a gene; V was cut back by 3 bases and J by 6 bases. The CDR3 length is 13 residues. Assay used: immunoSEQ multiplex PCR; TCRdb lists only in-frame clones, some missing. The data show more than 110,000 clones, approximately 89% seen once. The J gene is TRBJ2-7, the V gene TRBV27, with TRBD1 matching over 10 bases. The sequence came from an adult in good health. The sequencing here drew on peripheral blood, taken on day 0 of AZD1222 vaccination. CDR3 nucleotide sequence: TGTGCCAGCAGTTTGGGGACAGGGGCCGAGCAGTACTTC. It is translated as CASSLGTGAEQYF.